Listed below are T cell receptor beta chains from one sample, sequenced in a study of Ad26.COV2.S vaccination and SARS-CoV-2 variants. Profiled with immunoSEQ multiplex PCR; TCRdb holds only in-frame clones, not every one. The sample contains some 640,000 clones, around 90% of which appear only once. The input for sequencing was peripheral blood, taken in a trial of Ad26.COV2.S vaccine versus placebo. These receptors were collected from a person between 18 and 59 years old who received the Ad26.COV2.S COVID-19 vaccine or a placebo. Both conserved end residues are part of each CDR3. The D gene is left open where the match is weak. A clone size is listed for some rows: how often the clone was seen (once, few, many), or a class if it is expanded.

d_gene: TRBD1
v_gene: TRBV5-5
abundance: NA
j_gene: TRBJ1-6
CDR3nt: TGTGCCAGCAGCTTGGTACAGGGGAATTCACCCCTCCACTTT
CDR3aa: CASSLVQGNSPLHF

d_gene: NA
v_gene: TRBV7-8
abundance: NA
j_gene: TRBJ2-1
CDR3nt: TGTGCCAGCAGCTTAGTGCTGGGGGTCCTCTCCTACAATGAGCAGTTCTTC
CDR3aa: CASSLVLGVLSYNEQFF

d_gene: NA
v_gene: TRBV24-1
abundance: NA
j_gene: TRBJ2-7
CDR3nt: TGTGCCACCAGTGATTGGGGAAGAGCCGAGCAGTACTTC
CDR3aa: CATSDWGRAEQYF

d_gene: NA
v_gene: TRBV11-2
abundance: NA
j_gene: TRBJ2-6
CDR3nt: TGTGCCAGCAGCGGGGGCAACAGCACAGTCTCTGGGGCCAACGTCCTGACTTTC
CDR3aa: CASSGGNSTVSGANVLTF

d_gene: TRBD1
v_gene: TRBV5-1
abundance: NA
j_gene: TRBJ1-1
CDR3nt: TGCGCCAGCAGCTTCCGACAGGGAATACGGTTGAACACTGAAGCTTTCTTT
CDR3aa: CASSFRQGIRLNTEAFF

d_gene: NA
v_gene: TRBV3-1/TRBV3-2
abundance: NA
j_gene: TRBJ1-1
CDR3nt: TGTGCCAGCAACACAGGGTTAAACACTGAAGCTTTCTTT
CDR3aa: CASNTGLNTEAFF

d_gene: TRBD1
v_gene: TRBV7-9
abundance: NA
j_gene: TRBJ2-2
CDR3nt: TGTGCCAGCAGACAGGGACAGGGGGCTACCGGGGAGCTGTTTTTT
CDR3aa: CASRQGQGATGELFF

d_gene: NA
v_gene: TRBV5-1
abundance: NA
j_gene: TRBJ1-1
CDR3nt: TGCGCCAGCAGCGAAGGCTCTGTTACTGAAGCTTTCTTT
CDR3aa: CASSEGSVTEAFF

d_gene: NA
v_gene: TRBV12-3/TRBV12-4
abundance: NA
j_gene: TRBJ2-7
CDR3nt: TGTGCCAGCAGCCCGGGGTACGCGGAGCAGTACTTC
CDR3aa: CASSPGYAEQYF

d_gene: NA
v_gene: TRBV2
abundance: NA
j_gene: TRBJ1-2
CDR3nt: TGTGCCAGCAGTACTCAGGGTTTCAGTGGCTACACCTTC
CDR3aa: CASSTQGFSGYTF

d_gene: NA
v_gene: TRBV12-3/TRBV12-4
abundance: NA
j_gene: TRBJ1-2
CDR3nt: TGTGCCAGCAGTCCAGGCCAGGTCGATGGCTACACCTTC
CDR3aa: CASSPGQVDGYTF

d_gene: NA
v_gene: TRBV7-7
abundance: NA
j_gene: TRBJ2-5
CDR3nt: TGTGCCAGCAGCTTAGCGCCGAGGGCCTGGGAGACCCAGTACTTC
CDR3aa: CASSLAPRAWETQYF

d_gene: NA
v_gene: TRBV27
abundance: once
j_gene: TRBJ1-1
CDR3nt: TGTGCCAGCAGTTTGAAGGCAGGGGTGAAGAACACTGAAGCTTTCTTT
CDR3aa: CASSLKAGVKNTEAFF

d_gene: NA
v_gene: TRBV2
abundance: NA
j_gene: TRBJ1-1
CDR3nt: TGTGCCACAGGGGCAGCAAACACTGAAGCTTTCTTT
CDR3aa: CATGAANTEAFF

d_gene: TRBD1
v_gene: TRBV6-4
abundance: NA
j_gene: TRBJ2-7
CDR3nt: TGTGCCCCTAGACAGGGTGACTCCTACGAGCAGTACTTC
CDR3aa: CAPRQGDSYEQYF

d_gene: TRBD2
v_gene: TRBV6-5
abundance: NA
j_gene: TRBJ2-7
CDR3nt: TGTGCCAGCAGTCCCCTCGGGGGGGCAGGCGAGCAGTACTTC
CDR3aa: CASSPLGGAGEQYF

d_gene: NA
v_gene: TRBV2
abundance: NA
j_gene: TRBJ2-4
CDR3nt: TGTGCCAGCAGATTCAGTAGGGAGAACATTCAGTACTTC
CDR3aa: CASRFSRENIQYF

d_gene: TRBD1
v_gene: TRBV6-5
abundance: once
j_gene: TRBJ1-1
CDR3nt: TGTGCCAGCACCAGGACAGGGGGATTTGGTGAAGCTTTCTTT
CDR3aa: CASTRTGGFGEAFF

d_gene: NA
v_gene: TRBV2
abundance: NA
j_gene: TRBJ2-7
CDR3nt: TGTGCCAGCAGTGAAGTGGACACCGTCTTC
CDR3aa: CASSEVDTVF

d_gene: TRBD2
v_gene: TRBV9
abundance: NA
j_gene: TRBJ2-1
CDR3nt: TGTGCCAGCAGCGCCAGCGGGAGGGCCTCCTACAATGAGCAGTTCTTC
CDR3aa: CASSASGRASYNEQFF

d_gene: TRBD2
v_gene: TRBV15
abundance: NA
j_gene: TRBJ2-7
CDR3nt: TGTGCCACCAGCAGAGATCTAGCGGGCCCCTCCTACGAGCAGTACTTC
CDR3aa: CATSRDLAGPSYEQYF

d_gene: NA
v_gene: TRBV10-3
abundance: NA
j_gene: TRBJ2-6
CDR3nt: TGTGCCATCAGTACCAACGATGGGGCTACCTCTGGGGCCAACGTCCTGACTTTC
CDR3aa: CAISTNDGATSGANVLTF

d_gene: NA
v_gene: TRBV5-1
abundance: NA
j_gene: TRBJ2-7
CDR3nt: TGCGCCAGCAGCTTGGGCGGGCAGGGAACCCTTGGCGAGCAGTACTTC
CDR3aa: CASSLGGQGTLGEQYF

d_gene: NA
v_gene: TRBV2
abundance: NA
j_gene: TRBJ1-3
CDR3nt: TGTGCCAGCAGCAAAGGGACCCTCTCTGGAAACACCATATATTTT
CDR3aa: CASSKGTLSGNTIYF

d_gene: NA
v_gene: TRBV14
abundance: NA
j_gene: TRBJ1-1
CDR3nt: TGTGCCAGCAGCCGAACCAGGGGCACTGAAGCTTTCTTT
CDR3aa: CASSRTRGTEAFF

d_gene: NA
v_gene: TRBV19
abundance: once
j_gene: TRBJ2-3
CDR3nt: TGTGCCAGTAATAAGGGATGGACAGATACGCAGTATTTT
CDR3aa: CASNKGWTDTQYF

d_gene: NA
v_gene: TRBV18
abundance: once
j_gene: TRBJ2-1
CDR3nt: TGTGCCAGCTCACCGGTGGGAACCTCCTACAATGAGCAGTTCTTC
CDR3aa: CASSPVGTSYNEQFF

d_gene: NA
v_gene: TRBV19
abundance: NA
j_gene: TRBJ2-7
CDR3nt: TGTGCCAGTAGTAGAGGAAGGGCCGGGAGCTCCTACGAGCAGTACTTC
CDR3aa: CASSRGRAGSSYEQYF

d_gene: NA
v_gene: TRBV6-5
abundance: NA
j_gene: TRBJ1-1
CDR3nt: TGTGCCAGCAGGGCGTTGGGGGCCATGAACACTGAAGCTTTCTTT
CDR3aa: CASRALGAMNTEAFF

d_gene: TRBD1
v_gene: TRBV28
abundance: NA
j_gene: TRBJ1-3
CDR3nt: TGTGCCACCCGGACAGGGGGCCCGCGGCACCACTCTGGAAACACCATATATTTT
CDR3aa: CATRTGGPRHHSGNTIYF

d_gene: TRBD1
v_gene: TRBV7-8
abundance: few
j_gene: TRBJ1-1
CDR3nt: TGTGCCAGCAGCGTAAAGACAGGGGGCGTCACTGAAGCTTTCTTT
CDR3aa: CASSVKTGGVTEAFF

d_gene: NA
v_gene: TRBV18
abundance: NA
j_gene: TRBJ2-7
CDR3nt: TGTGCCAGCTCACCTTTTTCGGACGCCCCCTACGAGCAGTACTTC
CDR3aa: CASSPFSDAPYEQYF

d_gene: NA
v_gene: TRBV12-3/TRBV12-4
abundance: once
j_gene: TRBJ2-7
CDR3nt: TGTGCCAGCAGTTGGGGCCTTTACGAGCAGTACTTC
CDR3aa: CASSWGLYEQYF

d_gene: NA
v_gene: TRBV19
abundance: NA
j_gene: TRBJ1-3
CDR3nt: TGTGCCATTCCGCCCCGGGGCTCCCAGACCTCTGGAAACACCATATATTTT
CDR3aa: CAIPPRGSQTSGNTIYF

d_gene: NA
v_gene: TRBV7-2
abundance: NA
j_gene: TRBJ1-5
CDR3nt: TGTGCCAGCAGCTTAGACAGGGCCGGCAATCAGCCCCAGCATTTT
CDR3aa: CASSLDRAGNQPQHF

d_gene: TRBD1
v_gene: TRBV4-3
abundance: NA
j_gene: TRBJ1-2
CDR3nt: TGCGCCAGCAGCCAACGGTTAGCTGCACAGGGGAACTATGGCTACACCTTC
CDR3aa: CASSQRLAAQGNYGYTF

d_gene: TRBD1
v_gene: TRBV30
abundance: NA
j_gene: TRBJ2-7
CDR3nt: TGTGCCTGGAGTCCCTTCAGGGGGCGCCGCTCCTACGAGCAGTACTTC
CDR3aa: CAWSPFRGRRSYEQYF